This is a list of T cell receptor beta chains from one sample in a study of blood T cell repertoires in COVID-19. Libraries were prepared by immunoSEQ multiplex PCR; TCRdb keeps only in-frame clonotypes and omits some of them. Of about 230,000 clones listed, more than 80% are singletons. The specimen was peripheral blood. The source of these receptors is a woman in her 30s with COVID-19, enrolled during active disease. Both conserved end residues are part of each CDR3. A D gene is named only where the DNA matches it firmly. Clone size is stated in some rows and not others, as once, few, many or a class when expanded.

NA	NA	TRBV5-5	TRBJ2-2	CASSLLRAGDTGELFF	TGTGCCAGCAGCTTGCTCCGGGCGGGCGACACCGGGGAGCTGTTTTTT
NA	NA	TRBV28	TRBJ1-3	CASSLSSGDGNTIYF	TGTGCCAGCAGCCTATCCTCAGGGGACGGAAACACCATATATTTT
NA	TRBD1	TRBV9	TRBJ2-5	CASSVDRAQETQYF	TGTGCCAGCAGCGTCGACAGGGCACAAGAGACCCAGTACTTC
NA	NA	TRBV4-3	TRBJ1-6	CASSQDGGGNSPLHF	TGCGCCAGCAGCCAAGATGGTGGCGGAAATTCACCCCTCCACTTT
NA	TRBD1	TRBV6-5	TRBJ2-7	CASSFGQGEVEQYF	TGTGCCAGCAGTTTTGGACAGGGCGAGGTGGAGCAGTACTTC
NA	TRBD2	TRBV6-4	TRBJ2-2	CASSGTSGVNTGELFF	TGTGCCAGCAGTGGTACTAGCGGGGTAAACACCGGGGAGCTGTTTTTT
NA	NA	TRBV2	TRBJ1-3	CASLAERLFSGNTIYF	TGTGCCAGCCTCGCGGAGCGGTTGTTCTCTGGAAACACCATATATTTT
NA	NA	TRBV10-3	TRBJ1-2	CAISESGARVGYTF	TGTGCCATCAGTGAGTCGGGGGCTCGGGTTGGCTACACCTTC
NA	TRBD1	TRBV7-2	TRBJ1-2	CASSLDRIYGYTF	TGTGCCAGCAGCTTGGACAGGATTTATGGCTACACCTTC
NA	NA	TRBV6-2/TRBV6-3	TRBJ1-1	CASSYSIGEMNTEAFF	TGTGCCAGCAGTTACTCTATAGGGGAAATGAACACTGAAGCTTTCTTT
NA	NA	TRBV19	TRBJ1-6	CATRLPGFNSPLHF	TGTGCCACCCGGCTCCCGGGTTTCAATTCACCCCTCCACTTT
NA	NA	TRBV20-1	TRBJ2-7	CSASGAGSSYEQYF	TGCAGTGCTAGTGGCGCTGGTAGCTCCTACGAGCAGTACTTC
few	NA	TRBV19	TRBJ1-5	CASRKGGGQPQHF	TGTGCCAGTAGAAAGGGCGGGGGGCAGCCCCAGCATTTT
NA	TRBD2	TRBV5-1	TRBJ2-3	CASSLGLAGGPSTDTQYF	TGCGCCAGCAGCCTGGGACTAGCGGGGGGCCCTAGCACAGATACGCAGTATTTT
NA	TRBD2	TRBV5-4	TRBJ2-1	CASSLGVGLAGARREQFF	TGTGCCAGCAGCTTGGGAGTGGGACTAGCGGGAGCCAGGAGGGAGCAGTTCTTC
NA	TRBD1	TRBV28	TRBJ1-2	CLSGGQGAWYGYTF	TGTTTATCGGGCGGACAGGGGGCTTGGTATGGCTACACCTTC